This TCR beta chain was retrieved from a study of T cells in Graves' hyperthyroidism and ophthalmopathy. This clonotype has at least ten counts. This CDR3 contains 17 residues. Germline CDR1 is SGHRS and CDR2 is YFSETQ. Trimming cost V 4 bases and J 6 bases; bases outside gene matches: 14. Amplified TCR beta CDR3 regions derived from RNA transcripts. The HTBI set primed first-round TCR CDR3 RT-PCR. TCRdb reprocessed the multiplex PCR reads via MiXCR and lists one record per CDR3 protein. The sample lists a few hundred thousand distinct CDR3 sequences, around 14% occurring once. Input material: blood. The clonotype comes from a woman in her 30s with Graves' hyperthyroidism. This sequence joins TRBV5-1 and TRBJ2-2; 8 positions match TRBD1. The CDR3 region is CASSAKPGGVSPGELFF. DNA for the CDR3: TGCGCCAGCAGCGCGAAACCAGGGGGCGTGAGTCCCGGGGAGCTGTTTTTT.